The 26 T cell receptor beta chains in this list originate from one sample, sequenced in a study of CD4 T cells in relation to SARS-CoV-2 and coronaviruses (dated by TCRdb to the early 2020s). The library was produced with the immunoSEQ multiplex PCR assay. The source is immuneACCESS, and TCRdb retained only in-frame sequences with V and J called. Part of the clones is not carried over; for the studies checked, unresolved V genes explain less than half of this, and the remainder is unexplained. This sample gives roughly 41,000 clones in total; about four fifths of them show up just once. Jointly, the top ten make up 3.5% to 5% of the sample. Which antigens these TCRs recognize remains unknown. Sequenced input: naive CD4+ T cells from PBMCs, cultured in vitro. Reading the label with the study, this specimen's cell subset or site is: naive CD4+ T cells isolated by negative enrichment. The receptor set was obtained from an adult with COVID-19.

The V gene is TRBV19, the J gene TRBJ2-2, with no clear D. The germline CDR1 and CDR2 sequences are LNHDA and SQIVND (reference sequence). V dropped 7 bases and J dropped 4 bases, with 16 bases sitting between them. The CDR3 spans 15 residues. CDR3 region: CASITARSGTGELFF. The DNA for the CDR3 is TGTGCCAGTATCACTGCGAGATCGGGCACCGGGGAGCTGTTTTTT.

The chain couples TRBV24-1 to TRBJ2-1; 11 bases map to TRBD2. The CDR3 consists of 14 residues. V was pared by 9 bases and J by 7 bases, with 7 bases of the junction left unmatched. Germline V CDR1 and CDR2: KGHDR, SFDVKD. CDR3 nucleotide sequence: TGTGCCACCCAGCTAGCGGGAGGCGGGAATGAGCAGTTCTTC. The encoded protein is CATQLAGGGNEQFF.

The chain carries TRBV24-1 and TRBJ2-1; perhaps TRBD1 as D (6 bases). Per the germline V gene, CDR1 is KGHDR and CDR2 is SFDVKD. The CDR3 runs to 16 residues. V was clipped by 2 bases and J by 8 bases, with 18 bases between them. As DNA, the CDR3 is TGTGCCACCAGTGATTCCAGACAGGTACGCCTTTATGAGCAGTTCTTC. Translated, it gives CATSDSRQVRLYEQFF.

The rearrangement uses TRBV15 and TRBJ2-1; 14 positions match TRBD2. The CDR3 has 16 amino acids. Germline assignment: CDR1 LNHNV and CDR2 YYDKDF (reference sequence). Trimming cost V 1 base and J 7 bases; bases outside gene matches: 3. Written as DNA, the CDR3 is TGTGCCACCAGCAGAGGACTAGCGGGAGGGTCTAATGAGCAGTTCTTC. Translation gives CATSRGLAGGSNEQFF.

This clone occurred once. The chain is built from TRBV12-2 and TRBJ2-2; the table's D call TRBD2 went unverified against the DNA. TRBV12-2 is listed as a pseudogene. The CDR3 spans 15 residues. CDR3 protein: CASRLSPGASGELFF. The CDR3 nucleotides read TGTGCAAGTCGCCTAAGCCCCGGAGCTTCGGGGGAGCTGTTTTTT.

This clone has a single count. The chain has TRBV28 and TRBJ2-3, with 9 bases aligning to TRBD2. This CDR3 spans 14 amino acids. The J segment lost 3 bases and the V segment lost 4 bases, leaving 2 bases of the junction unmatched. Germline V gene lookup returns CDR1 MDHEN and CDR2 SYDVKM. For the CDR3, the DNA is TGTGCCAGCAGTTCGACTAGCGGAACAGATACGCAGTATTTT. It specifies CASSSTSGTDTQYF.

This chain links TRBV29-1 with TRBJ2-3, with 9 bases matching TRBD1. CDR3 length: 16 residues. The junction had 9 bases not matched to a gene; V was cut back by 5 bases and J by 0 bases. The germline V gene has CDR1 SQVTM and CDR2 ANQGSEA. CDR3 DNA: TGCAGCGTTCAAAGGGACAGGGAGACTAGCACAGATACGCAGTATTTT. This sequence encodes CSVQRDRETSTDTQYF.

The chain is built from TRBV18 and TRBJ2-5; D uncertain. This CDR3 region has 11 residues. The V and J ends lost 4 bases and 2 bases respectively, with 2 bases between them. CDR1 is KGHSH, CDR2 LQKENI, per germline. The chain's CDR3 is CASSRQETQYF. The CDR3 DNA is TGTGCCAGCTCACGACAAGAGACCCAGTACTTC.

The chain employs TRBV24-1 and TRBJ1-5, with D uncertain. The CDR3 spans 13 residues. Germline V CDR1 and CDR2: KGHDR, SFDVKD. V was trimmed by 4 bases and J by 6 bases, leaving 9 bases between them. The DNA of the CDR3 is TGTGCCACCAGTGACACATTAGGTCAGCCCCAGCATTTT. It translates to CATSDTLGQPQHF.

The chain joins TRBV4-1 to TRBJ2-7; no clear D gene. V was shortened by 1 base and J by 3 bases, with 19 bases between the two germline ends. The CDR3 loop spans 17 amino acids. Germline V gene lookup returns CDR1 MGHRA and CDR2 YSYEKL. In nucleotides, the CDR3 is TGCGCCAGCAGCCAAGCGCATGGCCCGACCAAGCTCTACGAGCAGTACTTC. Translation gives CASSQAHGPTKLYEQYF.

The J gene is TRBJ2-7, the V gene TRBV30; D not certain. Germline values: CDR1 GTSNPN, CDR2 SVGIG (reference sequence). V gave up 5 bases and J gave up 4 bases, with 12 bases separating them. CDR3 length: 12 residues. CDR3 DNA sequence: TGTGCCTGGGGCAGGTCTGGGTACGAGCAGTACTTC. Amino acids: CAWGRSGYEQYF.

The chain employs TRBV12-5 and TRBJ2-1, with a weak D call TRBD2 (6 bases). CDR1 and CDR2 (germline): LGHNT, FRNRAP. The V and J ends lost 2 bases and 4 bases respectively, with 15 bases between them. There are 16 residues in the CDR3. Here the CDR3 DNA reads TGTGCTAGTGGTTTGCGGGGGTTCCCTCCATACAATGAGCAGTTCTTC. Protein sequence: CASGLRGFPPYNEQFF.

This clone was seen more than once but under ten times. The V gene is TRBV25-1, the J gene TRBJ1-6; maybe TRBD1 (6 bases). Trimming took 2 bases from V and 6 from J, leaving 8 bases between them. The germline gives CDR1 MGHDK, CDR2 SYGVNS. This CDR3 spans 14 amino acids. DNA for the CDR3: TGTGCCAGCAGTGAAGGACAGACTAATTCACCCCTCCACTTT. Translated: CASSEGQTNSPLHF.

The chain is built from TRBV28 and TRBJ2-3; TRBD1 might be the D (8 bases). The V gene lost 6 bases and the J gene lost 4 bases, with 14 bases spanning the gap. This CDR3 has 14 residues. The V gene's germline CDR1 is MDHEN and CDR2 SYDVKM. CDR3 region: CASSLQGGADTQYF. Written as DNA, the CDR3 is TGTGCCAGCAGCTTACAGGGGGGGGCAGATACGCAGTATTTT.

The chain recombines TRBV24-1 with TRBJ2-7, with a possible D match to TRBD2 (6 bases). Germline loops: CDR1 KGHDR, CDR2 SFDVKD. The ends were cut back, 2 bases at V and 2 bases at J, with 9 bases in the middle. CDR3 size: 14 residues. This chain's CDR3 is CATSDWGRPYEQYF. The DNA for the CDR3 is TGTGCCACCAGTGATTGGGGGAGGCCCTACGAGCAGTACTTC.

The chain has TRBV28 and TRBJ2-1; 7 positions match TRBD2. Per germline, CDR1 MDHEN and CDR2 SYDVKM. V gave up 6 bases and J gave up 2 bases; unmatched junction bases: 7. The CDR3 is 15 amino acids. In nucleotides, the CDR3 is TGTGCCAGCAGACCAAGCGGGACCCCCTACAATGAGCAGTTCTTC. This gives the protein CASRPSGTPYNEQFF. Filled out from reference TRBV28 and TRBJ2-1, the complete variable domain reads DVKVTQSSRYLVKRTGEKVFLECVQDMDHENMFWYRQDPGLGLRLIYFSYDVKMKEKGDIPEGYSVSREKKERFSLILESASTNQTSMYLCASRPSGTPYNEQFFGPGTRLTVL.

This chain connects TRBV6-9 to TRBJ2-7; 15 bases map to TRBD2. This CDR3 is built from 21 residues. With V trimmed by 4 bases and J by 3 bases, 19 bases remained unmatched. The V gene's germline CDR1 is MNHGY and CDR2 SVAAGI. CDR3 in DNA: TGTGCCAGCAGTTTTATCAAATCGACCGGACTAGCGGGAGGGCTGTTCTACGAGCAGTACTTC. This codes for CASSFIKSTGLAGGLFYEQYF.

The chain has TRBV7-9 and TRBJ2-1; D call uncertain. V lost 4 bases and J 2 bases, leaving 12 bases between the germline ends. CDR1 and CDR2 (germline): SEHNR, FQNEAQ (reference sequence). The CDR3 has 15 amino acids. The CDR3 DNA reads TGTGCCAGCAGCTATAACCAACCCCCCTACAATGAGCAGTTCTTC. Translated: CASSYNQPPYNEQFF.

The chain employs TRBV3-1 (or the pseudogene TRBV3-2) and TRBJ2-1, with TRBD1 identical over 8 bases. The germline CDR1 and CDR2 sequences are LGHDT and YNNKEL (reference sequence). With V trimmed by 6 bases and J by 5 bases, 6 bases remained unmatched. The CDR3 contains 14 residues. The CDR3 DNA is TGTGCCAGCAGACGGACAGGGCCGGACAATGAGCAGTTCTTC. Translating it yields CASRRTGPDNEQFF.

The chain has TRBV4-1 and TRBJ2-7, with D possibly matching TRBD1 (6 bases). Trimming left V 1 base short and J 9 bases short, with 16 bases between. The CDR3 consists of 14 residues. CDR1 and CDR2 from the germline V gene are MGHRA and YSYEKL. The DNA for the CDR3 is TGCGCCAGCAGCCAAGGGACAGACCTAAAGGGGCAGTACTTC. It encodes CASSQGTDLKGQYF.

The table lists this clone with a few counts. This chain uses TRBV4-1 with TRBJ2-7; no firm D call. The germline gives CDR1 MGHRA, CDR2 YSYEKL. CDR3 length equals 16 residues. V was trimmed by 1 base and J by 2 bases, leaving 15 bases between them. CDR3 amino acids: CASSQGILMRTYEQYF. The CDR3 DNA is TGCGCCAGCAGCCAAGGGATCCTAATGAGAACCTACGAGCAGTACTTC.

This clone was seen only once. The V and J genes are TRBV6-2 or TRBV6-3 and TRBJ2-3; 11 bases are a match to TRBD2. The CDR3 length is 18 residues. V lost 0 bases and J lost 9; bases outside the gene matches: 14. The germline V gene encodes CDR1 MNHEY and CDR2 SVGEGT. The CDR3 here is CASSYSIRSSGRMGTQYF. In DNA, the CDR3 is TGTGCCAGCAGTTACTCGATTCGGTCTAGCGGGAGGATGGGGACGCAGTATTTT.

The chain has TRBV5-8 and TRBJ1-2; D remains unclear. Trimming cost V 2 bases and J 7 bases, with 12 bases left between them. Germline CDR1 SGHTS, CDR2 YDEGEE. The length of the CDR3 is 13 residues. This CDR3 is CASSFSVIPGYTF. The CDR3 coding sequence is TGTGCCAGCAGCTTTTCGGTTATACCTGGCTACACCTTC.

The chain couples TRBV6-5 to TRBJ2-7, with 9 bases aligning to TRBD1. The CDR3 length is 13 residues. Germline loops: CDR1 MNHEY, CDR2 SVGAGI. J gave up 2 bases and V 6 bases, and 2 bases lay outside the gene matches. CDR3 amino acids: CASSRDRAYEQYF. CDR3 nucleotides: TGTGCCAGCAGCCGGGACAGGGCCTACGAGCAGTACTTC.

V gene TRBV7-2 combines with J gene TRBJ2-3; D is undetermined. CDR1 is SGHTA, CDR2 FQGNSA, per germline. V lost 0 bases, J lost 5 bases, and 6 bases lay in between. This CDR3 spans 13 amino acids. The CDR3 DNA follows: TGTGCCAGCAGCTTAGCCGACGGAGATACGCAGTATTTT. Its translation is CASSLADGDTQYF.

The chain combines TRBV2 with TRBJ2-5; 12 nucleotides line up with TRBD1. The CDR3 is 15 residues long. V shed 4 bases, J shed 3 bases, and the junction held 3 bases outside the gene matches. CDR1 SNHLY and CDR2 FYNNEI come from the germline V gene. Here the CDR3 DNA reads TGTGCCAGCAGTGCGGGACAGGGGGCTGAAGAGACCCAGTACTTC. Translating gives CASSAGQGAEETQYF.